Listed here is a single T cell receptor beta chain. Antigen unknown. The germline CDR1 and CDR2 sequences are SGHRS and YFSETQ. Trimming stripped 7 bases from V and 4 bases from J, with 23 bases between. This CDR3 spans 16 amino acids. The source of the sample is a study of early T cells in non-severe SARS-CoV-2 infection. Turning to the study itself: Chains from this unsorted whole-blood bulk RNA could not be paired.

The TCR library protocol was used to attach unique molecular identifiers. These identifiers were attached to individual cDNA molecules. One entry per CDR3 protein results from TCRdb running MiXCR on the 5' RACE reads. This sample has about 110,000 distinct CDR3 sequences, with around 10% found just once. Whole-study findings and limits: Comparison of clonotypes with VDJdb favored anti-spike CD8 responses while missing private and CD4 specificities.

The J gene is TRBJ1-2, the V gene TRBV5-1; weak D call: TRBD1 (5 bases). Sample: whole blood. This receptor was obtained from an adult who was a healthcare worker with PCR-confirmed SARS-CoV-2 infection or an uninfected control (not recorded which). The CDR3 spells CASFADPDKIGYGYTF. CDR3 in DNA: TGCGCCAGCTTCGCAGATCCGGACAAAATAGGCTATGGCTACACCTTC.